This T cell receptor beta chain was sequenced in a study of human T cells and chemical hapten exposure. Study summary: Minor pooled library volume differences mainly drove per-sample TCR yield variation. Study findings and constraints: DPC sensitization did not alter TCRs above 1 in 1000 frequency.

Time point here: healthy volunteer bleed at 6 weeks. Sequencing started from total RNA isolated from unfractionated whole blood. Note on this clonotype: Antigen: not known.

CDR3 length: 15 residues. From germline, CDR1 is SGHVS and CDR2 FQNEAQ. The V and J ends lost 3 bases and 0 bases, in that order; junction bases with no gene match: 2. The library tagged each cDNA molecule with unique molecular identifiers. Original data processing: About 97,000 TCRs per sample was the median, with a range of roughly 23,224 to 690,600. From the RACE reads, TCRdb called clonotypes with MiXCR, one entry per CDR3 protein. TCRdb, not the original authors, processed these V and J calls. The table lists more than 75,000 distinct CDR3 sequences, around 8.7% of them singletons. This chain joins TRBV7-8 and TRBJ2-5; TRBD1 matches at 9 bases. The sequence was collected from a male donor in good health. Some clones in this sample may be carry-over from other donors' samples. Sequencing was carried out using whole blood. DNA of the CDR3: TGTGCCAGCAGCTTTGACAGGGGGTACCAAGAGACCCAGTACTTC. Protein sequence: CASSFDRGYQETQYF.